This T cell receptor beta chain was captured by sequencing in a study of blood T cells in healthy people across ages. Across the study: Per two T cells, about one barcoded beta molecule was captured through template switching. Study-level findings and limits: Donor CMV status was unknown, possibly confounding expanded clonotype changes.

V lost 1 base and J 15 bases, leaving 16 bases between the germline ends. This CDR3 contains 14 residues. A remark on this clonotype: The antigen is undetermined.

PCR was performed a second time for roughly 7 to 12 cycles using a sample-barcoded 5' primer and a J-beta primer mix. Each cDNA was tagged by a template-switch adaptor containing 12 random nucleotides. A single record per CDR3 protein comes from TCRdb applying MiXCR to the 5' RACE reads. This sample has about 1.4 million distinct CDR3 sequences; around 55% occur once, and the top ten carry 5.5% to 8%. The TCR was taken from a young man in good health. This rearrangement joins TRBV12-3 or TRBV12-4 to TRBJ2-6, with TRBD2 as a possible D gene (6 bases). The specimen was blood. The CDR3 protein is CASSLGSSAGNLTF. The CDR3, as DNA: TGTGCCAGCAGTTTAGGGTCTTCCGCGGGGAACCTGACTTTC.